This is a list of T cell receptor beta chains from one sample in a study of shared clonotypes between healthy human individuals. Some clones are missing from TCRdb's copy, which holds only in-frame ones; the method was immunoSEQ multiplex PCR. The sample yields approximately 2.5 million clones, 90% to 95% seen once. The specimen was naive CD4+ T cells from PBMCs. These receptors were taken from a man aged 18 to 30 in good health. Some clones in this sample may be carry-over from other donors' samples. Each CDR3 is given with its conserved first and last residue. D genes are given only for firm matches. Not all rows give a size; the values are once, few, many and, for expanded clones, a class.

abundance,d_gene,v_gene,j_gene,CDR3nt,CDR3aa
-,-,TRBV7-9,TRBJ1-6,TGTGCCAGCAGCAGAAACGAAGGGGATTCACCCCTCCACTTT,CASSRNEGDSPLHF
-,-,TRBV2,TRBJ2-1,TGTGCCAGCAGTGTAGGGGGACAACAGTTCTTC,CASSVGGQQFF
-,TRBD1,TRBV29-1,TRBJ2-7,TGCAGCGTTGTTGGGCAGGGGGCTTACGAGCAGTACTTC,CSVVGQGAYEQYF
-,TRBD2,TRBV4-1,TRBJ2-7,TGCGCCAGCAGCCAGGGAGCGGGGGCCTCCTACGAGCAGTACTTC,CASSQGAGASYEQYF
-,TRBD2,TRBV6-5,TRBJ2-3,TGTGCCAGCAGTACTAGCGGGAGGGCCTTAGATACGCAGTATTTT,CASSTSGRALDTQYF
-,-,TRBV25-1,TRBJ1-2,TGTGCCAGCAGTGAACCGGGCGCGCAAATCTATGGCTACACCTTC,CASSEPGAQIYGYTF
-,-,TRBV5-1,TRBJ2-7,TGCGCCAGCAGCTTGACCAGGACCGACTACGAGCAGTACTTC,CASSLTRTDYEQYF
-,TRBD1,TRBV11-3,TRBJ2-2,TGTGCCAGCAGCCGGACAGGGCTCCAGACCGGGGAGCTGTTTTTT,CASSRTGLQTGELFF
once,TRBD1,TRBV5-1,TRBJ2-3,TGCGCCAGCAGCCCCGACAGGGACGGCACAGATACGCAGTATTTT,CASSPDRDGTDTQYF
-,-,TRBV4-1,TRBJ1-1,TGCGCCAGCAGCCAAGATAGGGGCGGGGGGAACACTGAAGCTTTCTTT,CASSQDRGGGNTEAFF
-,-,TRBV7-9,TRBJ1-1,TGTGCCAGCAGCACACAGGGTAGTACTGAAGCTTTCTTT,CASSTQGSTEAFF
-,TRBD1,TRBV10-3,TRBJ1-6,TGTGCCATAGGACAGGGAAATTCACCCCTCCACTTT,CAIGQGNSPLHF
-,TRBD2,TRBV11-2,TRBJ2-1,TGTGCCAGCAGCCCCCGAGGAGCGGGAGTATTCAATGAGCAGTTCTTC,CASSPRGAGVFNEQFF
-,TRBD2,TRBV10-3,TRBJ2-1,TGTGCCATCAGTGAGCTTAGGCGGGAGGTCCGTAGTGAGCAGTTCTTC,CAISELRREVRSEQFF
once,-,TRBV18,TRBJ1-2,TGTGCCAGCTCTGAAAGGGGACTTCTTAACTATGGCTACACCTTC,CASSERGLLNYGYTF
-,TRBD1,TRBV28,TRBJ2-7,TGTGCCAGTACTACAGGGGGCGCCAGGGTGCAGTACTTC,CASTTGGARVQYF
-,-,TRBV5-1,TRBJ2-5,TGCGCCAGCACCATAGCAGGGAACCAAGAGACCCAGTACTTC,CASTIAGNQETQYF
-,TRBD1,TRBV9,TRBJ2-7,TGTGCCAGCAGCGTGGGGACAGCCTCCTACGAGCAGTACTTC,CASSVGTASYEQYF
-,TRBD2,TRBV2,TRBJ2-7,TGTGCCAGCAGCGACTTCGCGGGAGTGGGGGAGCAGTACTTC,CASSDFAGVGEQYF
-,TRBD2,TRBV9,TRBJ2-5,TGTGCCAGCAGCCCCCGGAGGACTAGCCCACACCAAGAGACCCAGTACTTC,CASSPRRTSPHQETQYF
-,-,TRBV28,TRBJ2-7,TGCGCCAGCAGTCGGGACTCCACCTACGAGCAGTACTTC,CASSRDSTYEQYF
-,TRBD2,TRBV7-6,TRBJ2-3,TGTGCCAGCAGCCTGACTAGCGGGACGCAGTATTTT,CASSLTSGTQYF